These 19 T cell receptor beta chains were sequenced from one sample in a study of beta chain features in type 1 diabetes. cDNA synthesis used the whole RNA isolate, giving expressed TCRB sequences. Assay: immunoSEQ multiplex PCR; the TCRdb copy retains only in-frame clones and omits some. Among 130,000 or so clones, approximately 10% were seen once, and the ten largest hold around 0.65%. The sample was central memory CD4+ T cells from blood. Receptors originate from a woman between 40 and 55 years old in good health.

The chain has TRBV9 and TRBJ2-4; 8 nucleotides agree with TRBD1. Germline V gene sequence: CDR1 SGDLS, CDR2 YYNGEE. This CDR3 is built from 15 residues. The J segment lost 0 bases and the V segment lost 3 bases, leaving 2 bases of the junction unmatched. The CDR3 coding sequence is TGTGCCAGCAGCGCGGACAGGGAAGCCAAAAACATTCAGTACTTC. This gives the protein CASSADREAKNIQYF.

This clone was detected only a few times. V and J are TRBV14 and TRBJ1-1; D is unclear. Germline V gives CDR1 SGHDN, CDR2 FVKESK. This CDR3 has 12 residues. V gave up 6 bases and J gave up 4 bases, with 9 bases separating them. In DNA form, the CDR3 reads TGTGCCAGCAGGCACACCGCCACTGAAGCTTTCTTT. Its protein product is CASRHTATEAFF. Drawing the rest from reference TRBV14 and TRBJ1-1, the complete variable domain is EAGVTQFPSHSVIEKGQTVTLRCDPISGHDNLYWYRRVMGKEIKFLLHFVKESKQDESGMPNNRFLAERTGGTYSTLKVQPAELEDSGVYFCASRHTATEAFFGQGTRLTVV.

A few counts support this clone. V is TRBV7-7 and J is TRBJ2-1; tentative D call: TRBD1 (6 bases). Trimming shortened V by 5 bases and J by 9 bases, and 11 bases separated the two germline ends. CDR3 length: 12 residues. Germline V lookup: CDR1 SSHAT, CDR2 FNYEAQ (reference sequence). CDR3 DNA sequence: TGTGCCAGCAGCCCCCAGGGGTCTGAGCAGTTCTTC. It translates to CASSPQGSEQFF.

This clone came up a few times. The V gene is TRBV6-5, the J gene TRBJ2-3; the D gene is possibly TRBD2 (6 bases). The CDR3 extends over 15 amino acids. V lost 7 bases to trimming and J lost 1 base, with 15 bases between them. Germline V CDR1 and CDR2: MNHEY, SVGAGI. The CDR3 bases are TGTGCCAGCATTCCGAGCGGGTCGGGCACAGATACGCAGTATTTT. It yields the protein CASIPSGSGTDTQYF.

The rearrangement joins TRBV7-2 to TRBJ2-5; TRBD2 aligns across 15 bases. V was clipped by 5 bases and J by 5 bases; unmatched bases: 12. Germline-derived CDR1 and CDR2 are SGHTA and FQGNSA. CDR3 length: 18 amino acids. For the CDR3, the DNA is TGTGCCAGCAGCGCCGCCGGGACTAGCGGGGGGCATTGGGAGACCCAGTACTTC. This codes for CASSAAGTSGGHWETQYF.

This clone was counted ten times or more. The rearrangement links TRBV5-8 to TRBJ2-6; the D gene is possibly TRBD1 (5 bases). With 5 bases removed from V and 0 bases from J, the gap between germline ends came to 9 bases. Germline V CDR1 and CDR2: SGHTS, YDEGEE. CDR3 length: 15 residues. The CDR3 DNA is TGTGCCAGCAGACCCACAGGCTCTGGGGCCAACGTCCTGACTTTC. It specifies CASRPTGSGANVLTF.

The rearrangement links TRBV20-1 to TRBJ1-1; no firm D call. The CDR3 is made up of 11 amino acids. Germline CDR1 DFQATT, CDR2 SNEGSKA (reference sequence). V shed 6 bases and J shed 1 base, with 6 bases lying between them. CDR3 loop: CSAESNTEAFF. CDR3 coding DNA: TGCAGTGCGGAGTCGAACACTGAAGCTTTCTTT.

V is TRBV27 and J is TRBJ1-4, with D possibly being TRBD1 (6 bases). V lost 6 bases to trimming and J lost 10 bases, with 18 bases between them. The CDR3 covers 14 residues. Germline CDR1 is MNHEY and CDR2 is SMNVEV (reference sequence). The CDR3 DNA sequence: TGTGCCAGCAGGTCCGCCGTAAGGGGGGGAAAACTGTTTTTT. Amino acid sequence: CASRSAVRGGKLFF.

This clone came up a few times. The chain is built from TRBV6-6 and TRBJ1-1; no definite D call. This CDR3 region has 14 residues. Germline V gives CDR1 MNHNY, CDR2 SVGAGI (reference sequence). V lost 2 bases and J 1 base, leaving 8 bases between the germline ends. The CDR3 DNA reads as TGTGCCAGCAGTTACCAGGCGACGAACACTGAAGCTTTCTTT. It yields the protein CASSYQATNTEAFF.

The genes are TRBV5-1 and TRBJ1-3; D is unclear. V lost 7 bases and J 2 bases, leaving 16 bases between the germline ends. This CDR3 comprises 15 residues. Germline lookup yields CDR1 SGHRS and CDR2 YFSETQ. CDR3 loop: CASGSGQTTGNTIYF. CDR3 in DNA: TGCGCCAGCGGTAGTGGGCAGACGACTGGAAACACCATATATTTT.

The rearrangement links TRBV4-3 to TRBJ2-7; 10 nucleotides line up with TRBD2. V dropped 1 base and J dropped 7; count of bases not matched to a gene: 13. CDR3 size: 17 residues. CDR1 is LGHNA, CDR2 YSLEER, per germline. CDR3 residues: CASSQVAGGLAGGEQYF. The CDR3 bases are TGCGCCAGCAGCCAAGTAGCGGGGGGCCTGGCCGGAGGAGAGCAGTACTTC.

This sequence joins TRBV7-2 and TRBJ1-2; 8 bases are a match to TRBD1. Unmatched junction bases numbered 3, after V lost 0 bases and J lost 0 bases. This CDR3 is 16 amino acids long. Looked up from germline, CDR1 is SGHTA and CDR2 is FQGNSA. CDR3: CASSLATGAANYGYTF. CDR3 DNA: TGTGCCAGCAGCTTAGCGACAGGGGCAGCTAACTATGGCTACACCTTC.

This clone was detected a few times. This chain links TRBV12-5 with TRBJ1-2, with 8 bases matching TRBD1. The length of the CDR3 is 13 residues. The germline gives CDR1 LGHNT, CDR2 FRNRAP. V shed 7 bases, J shed 6 bases, and the junction held 7 bases outside the gene matches. CDR3 protein: CASAVTGGHGYTF. CDR3 bases: TGTGCTAGTGCCGTCACAGGGGGTCATGGCTACACCTTC.

This clone was found a few times. CDR3: CASSFGGGTYGYTF. CDR3 coding DNA: TGTGCCAGCAGCTTCGGGGGAGGGACCTATGGCTACACCTTC. The chain couples TRBV5-4 to TRBJ1-2, with D tentatively TRBD1 (5 bases). Looked up from germline, CDR1 is SGHNT and CDR2 is YYREEE (reference sequence). Trimming shortened V by 2 bases and J by 4 bases, and 12 bases separated the two germline ends. The CDR3 has 14 residues.

This clone was counted a few times. This rearrangement joins TRBV10-3 to TRBJ1-5; no reliable D call. This CDR3 spans 13 amino acids. Germline CDR1 and CDR2: ENHRY and SYGVKD. V dropped 5 bases and J dropped 5 bases, with 10 bases sitting between them. This CDR3 is CAISSYSYQPQHF. The CDR3 region has the DNA TGTGCCATCAGTTCGTACTCTTATCAGCCCCAGCATTTT.

The CDR3 loop reads CASSLRPTTGHYGYTF. CDR3 coding DNA: TGTGCCAGCAGCCTTCGACCGACGACGGGTCACTATGGCTACACCTTC. This chain connects TRBV7-8 to TRBJ1-2, with D unclear. This CDR3 comprises 16 residues. Trimming removed 5 bases from V and 3 bases from J, with 19 bases in between. CDR1 is SGHVS, CDR2 FQNEAQ, per germline.

The chain combines TRBV6-1 with TRBJ1-1; TRBD1 might be the D (6 bases). From germline, CDR1 is MNHNS and CDR2 SASEGT. The CDR3 extends over 14 amino acids. The V end lost 1 base, the J end lost 6 bases, and 12 bases lay between the germline ends. CDR3 amino acids: CASSEDRVRPEAFF. The CDR3 DNA is TGTGCCAGCAGTGAAGACAGGGTTAGGCCTGAAGCTTTCTTT.

This clone was seen ten or more times. The chain links TRBV7-2 to TRBJ2-7; 8 bases fit TRBD1. Germline V lookup: CDR1 SGHTA, CDR2 FQGNSA. CDR3 length: 15 amino acids. J was trimmed by 5 bases and V by 1 base; bases with no gene match: 7. CDR3 nucleotides: TGTGCCAGCAGCTTAGTGGCAGGGGGCTGGGACGAGCAGTACTTC. It translates to CASSLVAGGWDEQYF.

This clone has only a few counts. V is TRBV7-9 and J is TRBJ1-2; weak D call: TRBD1 (5 bases). V was trimmed by 5 bases and J by 8 bases, leaving 12 bases between them. The CDR3 is made up of 12 amino acids. Germline lookup yields CDR1 SEHNR and CDR2 FQNEAQ (reference sequence). CDR3 in DNA: TGTGCCAGCAGCCGTGCGGGGCGCGGCTACACCTTC. Translating it yields CASSRAGRGYTF.